These T cell receptor beta chains were read from a single sample in a study of vaccination and CD4 T cells after COVID-19. These TCRs' antigens remain unknown. TCRdb re-called the PCR reads with MiXCR, one entry per CDR3 protein. Seen here are about 12,000 distinct CDR3 sequences, about 56% observed once, and the top ten hold over 12%. Material for sequencing was CD4+ T cells from blood, cultured in vitro. Receptors were obtained from a human donor who had recovered from COVID-19. Each CDR3 is given with its conserved first and last residue. Each record gives: CDR3 protein, CDR3 DNA, V gene, D gene, J gene, CDR3 length, clone size. The D gene is left open where the match is weak. Clone size is not always given. Where it is, it says once, few, many or a class for expanded clones.

CASSLSSGSQETQYF	TGCGCCAGCAGTCTTTCTAGCGGGAGCCAAGAGACCCAGTACTTC	TRBV5-1	TRBD2	TRBJ2-5	15	few
CATSDLSHDYTF	TGTGCCACCAGTGATTTGTCCCATGACTACACCTTC	TRBV24-1	.	TRBJ1-2	12	.
CATSDLTSGREETQYF	TGTGCCACCAGTGATTTAACTAGCGGGAGGGAAGAGACCCAGTACTTC	TRBV24-1	TRBD2	TRBJ2-5	16	.
CSAPGTQGSYNSPLHF	TGCAGTGCGCCCGGGACACAGGGGTCCTATAATTCACCCCTCCACTTT	TRBV20-1	TRBD1	TRBJ1-6	16	.
CASRAGQHNQPQHF	TGTGCCAGCAGGGCGGGACAACACAATCAGCCCCAGCATTTT	TRBV28	.	TRBJ1-5	14	.
CASSWFEDTNSPLHF	TGTGCCAGCAGTTGGTTTGAGGACACGAATTCACCCCTCCACTTT	TRBV6-5	.	TRBJ1-6	15	.
CASSPTGGFTEAFF	TGTGCCAGCAGTCCGACAGGGGGCTTCACTGAAGCTTTCTTT	TRBV2	TRBD1	TRBJ1-1	14	few
CASSDLSLAEYSNQPQHF	TGTGCCAGCAGTGACTTAAGCTTGGCGGAATATAGCAATCAGCCCCAGCATTTT	TRBV6-4	.	TRBJ1-5	18	.
CASSPGGGEQAFF	TGTGCCAGCTCACCTGGGGGAGGGGAACAAGCTTTCTTT	TRBV18	.	TRBJ1-1	13	once
CASSLSGGEETQYF	TGTGCCAGCAGTTTAAGTGGAGGAGAAGAGACCCAGTACTTC	TRBV28	.	TRBJ2-5	14	.
CAISESKRTGALSTPAYGYTF	TGTGCCATCAGTGAGTCGAAGCGGACAGGGGCACTCAGCACCCCGGCCTATGGCTACACCTTC	TRBV10-3	TRBD1	TRBJ1-2	21	.
CASSYSSGANTEAFF	TGTGCCAGCAGTTACTCGTCAGGGGCGAACACTGAAGCTTTCTTT	TRBV6-5	.	TRBJ1-1	15	.
CSARDQGSGSWNEQFF	TGCAGTGCTAGAGATCAAGGGAGCGGGAGCTGGAATGAGCAGTTCTTC	TRBV20-1	TRBD2	TRBJ2-1	16	.
CASSDIGQNSTDTQYF	TGTGCCAGTAGTGACATAGGACAGAACAGCACAGATACGCAGTATTTT	TRBV19	.	TRBJ2-3	16	.
CSASAGVNTGELFF	TGCAGTGCTTCGGCGGGGGTAAACACCGGGGAGCTGTTTTTT	TRBV20-1	TRBD2	TRBJ2-2	14	.
CASSTGTGYHSNQPQHF	TGTGCCAGTAGTACAGGGACCGGGTACCACAGCAATCAGCCCCAGCATTTT	TRBV19	.	TRBJ1-5	17	few
CASSRSARGSYEQYF	TGTGCCAGTAGTAGATCGGCCAGGGGGTCCTACGAGCAGTACTTC	TRBV19	TRBD1	TRBJ2-7	15	.
CASLRGPIYGYTF	TGTGCCAGTCTCCGGGGGCCCATTTATGGCTACACCTTC	TRBV28	.	TRBJ1-2	13	few
CASSLAVGERETQYF	TGTGCCAGCAGCCTAGCGGTCGGGGAGAGAGAGACCCAGTACTTC	TRBV7-9	TRBD2	TRBJ2-5	15	few
CASSDGLMNTEAFF	TGTGCCAGTAGTGATGGGTTAATGAACACTGAAGCTTTCTTT	TRBV19	.	TRBJ1-1	14	.
CATSNRDRGGYGYTF	TGTGCCACCAGCAACCGGGACAGGGGCGGCTATGGCTACACCTTC	TRBV15	TRBD1	TRBJ1-2	15	.
CASSYGQRQNQPQHF	TGTGCCAGCAGTTACGGACAGAGGCAAAATCAGCCCCAGCATTTT	TRBV27	.	TRBJ1-5	15	.